The sequence of this TCR beta chain was determined in a study of technical replicates of blood from a few donors. Germline CDR1 PRHDT, CDR2 FYEKMQ (reference sequence). J gave up 6 bases and V 5 bases, and 9 bases lay outside the gene matches. The CDR3 consists of 16 residues. The repertoire was sequenced with immunoSEQ multiplex PCR; TCRdb's copy has only in-frame clones and lacks some. The sample yields fewer than 85,000 clones, roughly 92% seen once. The rearrangement joins TRBV13 to TRBJ2-3, with 12 bases matching TRBD1. The source material was T cells isolated from PBMCs. The clonotype was recovered from a human donor in good health. Here the CDR3 DNA reads TGTGCCAGCAGCCCCGAATGGGACAGGGGGCAGGATACGCAGTATTTT. It specifies CASSPEWDRGQDTQYF.